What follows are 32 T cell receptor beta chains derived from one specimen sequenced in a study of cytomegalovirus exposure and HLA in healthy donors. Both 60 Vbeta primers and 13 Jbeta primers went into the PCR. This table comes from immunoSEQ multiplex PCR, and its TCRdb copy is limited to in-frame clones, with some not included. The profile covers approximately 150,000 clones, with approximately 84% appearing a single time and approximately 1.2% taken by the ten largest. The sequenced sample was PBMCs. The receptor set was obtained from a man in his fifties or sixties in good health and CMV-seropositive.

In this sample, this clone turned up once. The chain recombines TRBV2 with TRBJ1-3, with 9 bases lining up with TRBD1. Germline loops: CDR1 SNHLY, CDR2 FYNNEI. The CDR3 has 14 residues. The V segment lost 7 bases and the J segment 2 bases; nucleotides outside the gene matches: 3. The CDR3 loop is CASIRDRAGNTIYF. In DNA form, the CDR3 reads TGTGCCAGCATTCGGGACAGGGCTGGAAACACCATATATTTT.

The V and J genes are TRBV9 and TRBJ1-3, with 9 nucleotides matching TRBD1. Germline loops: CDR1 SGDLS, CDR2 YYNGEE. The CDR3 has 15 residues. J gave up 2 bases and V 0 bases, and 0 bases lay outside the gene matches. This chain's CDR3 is CASSVGTGAGNTIYF. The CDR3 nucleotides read TGTGCCAGCAGCGTAGGGACAGGGGCTGGAAACACCATATATTTT.

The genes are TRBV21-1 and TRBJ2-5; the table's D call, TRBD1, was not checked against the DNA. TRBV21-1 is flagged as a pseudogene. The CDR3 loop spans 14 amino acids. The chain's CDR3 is CASKVTGREKTQYF. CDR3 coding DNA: TGTGCCAGCAAAGTAACAGGGCGAGAAAAGACCCAGTACTTC.

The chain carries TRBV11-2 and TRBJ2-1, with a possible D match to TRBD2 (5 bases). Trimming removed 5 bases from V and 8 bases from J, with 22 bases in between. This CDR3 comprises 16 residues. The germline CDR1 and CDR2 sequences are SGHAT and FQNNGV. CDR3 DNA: TGTGCCAGCAGCCCCCGGTTGGCGGGCGGTCTCCATGAGCAGTTCTTC. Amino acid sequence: CASSPRLAGGLHEQFF.

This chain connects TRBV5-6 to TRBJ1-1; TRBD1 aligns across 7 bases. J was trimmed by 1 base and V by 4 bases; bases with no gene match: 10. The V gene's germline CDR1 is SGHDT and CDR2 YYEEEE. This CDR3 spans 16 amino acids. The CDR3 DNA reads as TGTGCCAGCAGCCCGGACACAGGGGTTGCGAACACTGAAGCTTTCTTT. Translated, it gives CASSPDTGVANTEAFF.

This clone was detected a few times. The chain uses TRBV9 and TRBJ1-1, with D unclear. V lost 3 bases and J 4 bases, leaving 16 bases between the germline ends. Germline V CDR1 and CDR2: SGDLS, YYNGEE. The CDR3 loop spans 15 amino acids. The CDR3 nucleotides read TGTGCCAGCAGCGATCGGGAGGGATGGGTCACTGAAGCTTTCTTT. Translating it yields CASSDREGWVTEAFF.

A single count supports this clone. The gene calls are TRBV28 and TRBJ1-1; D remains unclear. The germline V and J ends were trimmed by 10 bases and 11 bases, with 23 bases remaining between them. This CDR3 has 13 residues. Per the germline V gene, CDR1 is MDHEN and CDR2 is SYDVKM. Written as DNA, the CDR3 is TGTGCCATTCGAAGTGGTAACCCGCCTCGGGCTTTCTTT. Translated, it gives CAIRSGNPPRAFF.

The CDR3 region has the DNA TGTGCCAGCAGCCCCGGACTAGCTGCCGGGGAGCTGTTTTTT. Translated: CASSPGLAAGELFF. This chain connects TRBV11-3 to TRBJ2-2, with TRBD2 matching 8 bases. The germline V gene encodes CDR1 SGHNT and CDR2 YENEEA. The CDR3 extends over 14 amino acids. J lost 6 bases, V lost 5 bases, and 5 bases had no gene match.

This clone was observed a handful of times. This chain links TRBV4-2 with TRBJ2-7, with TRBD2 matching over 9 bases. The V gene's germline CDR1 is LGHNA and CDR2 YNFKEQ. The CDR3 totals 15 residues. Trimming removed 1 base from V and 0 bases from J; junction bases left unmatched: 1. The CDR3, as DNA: TGTGCCAGCAGCCAAGCTAGCGGGGTCTCCTACGAGCAGTACTTC. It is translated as CASSQASGVSYEQYF.

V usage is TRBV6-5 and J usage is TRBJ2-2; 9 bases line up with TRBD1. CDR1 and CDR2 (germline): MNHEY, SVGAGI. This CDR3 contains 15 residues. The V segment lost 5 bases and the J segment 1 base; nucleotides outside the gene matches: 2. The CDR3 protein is CASSRQGVNTGELFF. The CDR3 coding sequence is TGTGCCAGCAGTAGACAGGGGGTGAACACCGGGGAGCTGTTTTTT.

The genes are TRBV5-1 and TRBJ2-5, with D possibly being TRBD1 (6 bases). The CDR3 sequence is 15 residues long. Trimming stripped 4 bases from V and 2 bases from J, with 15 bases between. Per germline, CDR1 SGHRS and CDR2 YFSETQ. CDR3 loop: CASSLDGRGQETQYF. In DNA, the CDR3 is TGCGCCAGCAGCCTGGACGGCAGGGGTCAAGAGACCCAGTACTTC. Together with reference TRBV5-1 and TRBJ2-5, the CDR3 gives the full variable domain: KAGVTQTPRYLIKTRGQQVTLSCSPISGHRSVSWYQQTPGQGLQFLFEYFSETQRNKGNFPGRFSGRQFSNSRSEMNVSTLELGDSALYLCASSLDGRGQETQYFGPGTRLLVL.

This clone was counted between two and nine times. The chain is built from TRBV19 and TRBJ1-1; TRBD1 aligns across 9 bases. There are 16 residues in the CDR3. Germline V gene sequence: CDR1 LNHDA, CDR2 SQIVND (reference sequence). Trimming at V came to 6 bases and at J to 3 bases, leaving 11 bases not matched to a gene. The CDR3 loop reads CASRDRGTGSYTEAFF. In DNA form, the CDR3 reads TGTGCCAGTAGGGACCGCGGGACAGGGAGTTACACTGAAGCTTTCTTT.

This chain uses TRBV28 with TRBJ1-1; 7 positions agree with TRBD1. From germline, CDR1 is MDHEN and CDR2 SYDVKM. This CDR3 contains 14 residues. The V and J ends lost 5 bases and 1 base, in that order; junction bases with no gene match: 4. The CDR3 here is CASSPTGKNTEAFF. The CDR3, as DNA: TGTGCCAGCAGTCCGACAGGGAAGAACACTGAAGCTTTCTTT.

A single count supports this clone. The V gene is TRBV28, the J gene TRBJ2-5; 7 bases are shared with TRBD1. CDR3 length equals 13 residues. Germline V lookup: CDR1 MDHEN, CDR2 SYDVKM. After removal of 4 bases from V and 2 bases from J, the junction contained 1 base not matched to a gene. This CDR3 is CASSWDRQETQYF. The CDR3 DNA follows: TGTGCCAGCAGTTGGGACAGACAAGAGACCCAGTACTTC.

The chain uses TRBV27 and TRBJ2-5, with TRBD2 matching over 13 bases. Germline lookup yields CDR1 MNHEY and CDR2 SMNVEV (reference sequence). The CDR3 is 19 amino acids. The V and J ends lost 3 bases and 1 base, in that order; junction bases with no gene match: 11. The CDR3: CASSFSGLAGERTQETQYF. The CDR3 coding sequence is TGTGCCAGCAGTTTCTCCGGACTAGCGGGAGAAAGGACCCAAGAGACCCAGTACTTC.

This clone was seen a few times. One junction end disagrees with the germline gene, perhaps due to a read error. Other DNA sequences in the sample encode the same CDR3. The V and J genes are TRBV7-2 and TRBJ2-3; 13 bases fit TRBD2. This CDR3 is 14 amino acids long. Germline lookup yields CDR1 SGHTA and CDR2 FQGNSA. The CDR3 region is CASSTTSGGDTQYF. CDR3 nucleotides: TGCGCCAGCAGCACGACTAGCGGGGGGGATACGCAGTATTTT.

Here the CDR3 reads CASSIRLPGGYEQYF. The CDR3 DNA reads TGTGCCAGTAGTATCAGACTTCCCGGGGGCTACGAGCAGTACTTC. J is TRBJ2-7 and V is TRBV19; possible D gene TRBD2, 6 bases. V was clipped by 3 bases and J by 3 bases, with 15 bases between them. Germline CDR1 reads LNHDA; CDR2 reads SQIVND (reference sequence). The length of the CDR3 is 15 residues.

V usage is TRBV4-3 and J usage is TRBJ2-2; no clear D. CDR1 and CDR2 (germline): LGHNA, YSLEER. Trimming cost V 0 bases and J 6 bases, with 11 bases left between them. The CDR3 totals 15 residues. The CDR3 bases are TGCGCCAGCAGCCAAGATTGGGCCCGTTCCGGGGAGCTGTTTTTT. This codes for CASSQDWARSGELFF.

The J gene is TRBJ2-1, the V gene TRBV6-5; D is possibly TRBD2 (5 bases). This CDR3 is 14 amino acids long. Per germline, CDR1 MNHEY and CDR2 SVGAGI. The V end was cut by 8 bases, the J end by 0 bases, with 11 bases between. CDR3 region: CASSPTSSYNEQFF. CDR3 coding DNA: TGTGCCAGCTCCCCTACTAGCTCCTACAATGAGCAGTTCTTC.

The CDR3 coding sequence is TGCGCCAGCAGCCATTTGCTAGCGGGAGGCCTCACAGATACGCAGTATTTT. Its translation is CASSHLLAGGLTDTQYF. This rearrangement joins TRBV4-3 to TRBJ2-3; 11 nucleotides align to TRBD2. Looked up from germline, CDR1 is LGHNA and CDR2 is YSLEER. V shed 3 bases, J shed 2 bases, and the junction held 7 bases outside the gene matches. The CDR3 has 17 residues.

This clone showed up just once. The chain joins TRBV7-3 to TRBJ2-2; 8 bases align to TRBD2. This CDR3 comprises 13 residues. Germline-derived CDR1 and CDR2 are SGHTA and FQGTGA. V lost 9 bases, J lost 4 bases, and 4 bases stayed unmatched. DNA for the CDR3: TGTGCCAGTAAACGGGGGGGCACCGGGGAGCTGTTTTTT. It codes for CASKRGGTGELFF.

CDR3 nucleotides: TGTGCCAGCAGCTCTGGACTAGAGGGAGCCTACGAGCAGTACTTC. Protein sequence: CASSSGLEGAYEQYF. V is TRBV5-4 and J is TRBJ2-7; TRBD2 matches at 7 bases. The J segment lost 2 bases and the V segment lost 3 bases, leaving 8 bases of the junction unmatched. This CDR3 spans 15 amino acids. Germline V CDR1 and CDR2: SGHNT, YYREEE (reference sequence). The full variable domain, in which reference TRBV5-4 and TRBJ2-7 provide the parts outside the CDR3, is ETGVTQSPTHLIKTRGQQVTLRCSSQSGHNTVSWYQQALGQGPQFIFQYYREEENGRGNFPPRFSGLQFPNYSSELNVNALELDDSALYLCASSSGLEGAYEQYFGPGTRLTVT.

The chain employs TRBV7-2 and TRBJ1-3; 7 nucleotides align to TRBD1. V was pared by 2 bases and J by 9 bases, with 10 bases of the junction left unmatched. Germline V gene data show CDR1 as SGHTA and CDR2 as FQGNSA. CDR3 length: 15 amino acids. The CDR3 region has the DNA TGTGCCAGCAGCTTAAACAGGGGCCCCGCGGGCACCATATATTTT. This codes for CASSLNRGPAGTIYF.

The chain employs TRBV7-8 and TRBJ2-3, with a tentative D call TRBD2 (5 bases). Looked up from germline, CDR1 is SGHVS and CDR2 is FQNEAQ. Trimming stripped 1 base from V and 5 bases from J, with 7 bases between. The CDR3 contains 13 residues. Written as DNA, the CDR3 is TGTGCCAGCAGCTTAGAGGCGGGAGATACGCAGTATTTT. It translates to CASSLEAGDTQYF. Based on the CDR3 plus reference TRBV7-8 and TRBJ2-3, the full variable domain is GAGVSQSPRYKVAKRGQDVALRCDPISGHVSLFWYQQALGQGPEFLTYFQNEAQLDKSGLPSDRFFAERPEGSVSTLKIQRTQQEDSAVYLCASSLEAGDTQYFGPGTRLTVL.

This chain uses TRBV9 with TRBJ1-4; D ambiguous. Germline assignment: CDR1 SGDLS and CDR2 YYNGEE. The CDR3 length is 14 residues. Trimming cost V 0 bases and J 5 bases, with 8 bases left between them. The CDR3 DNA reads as TGTGCCAGCAGCGTAGGAGGGTCGAATGAAAAACTGTTTTTT. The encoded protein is CASSVGGSNEKLFF.

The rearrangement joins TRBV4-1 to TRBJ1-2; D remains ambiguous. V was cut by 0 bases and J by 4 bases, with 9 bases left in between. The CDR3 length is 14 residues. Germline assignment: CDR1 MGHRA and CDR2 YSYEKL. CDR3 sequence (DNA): TGCGCCAGCAGCCAAGAATGGGGAGGCTATGGCTACACCTTC. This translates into CASSQEWGGYGYTF.

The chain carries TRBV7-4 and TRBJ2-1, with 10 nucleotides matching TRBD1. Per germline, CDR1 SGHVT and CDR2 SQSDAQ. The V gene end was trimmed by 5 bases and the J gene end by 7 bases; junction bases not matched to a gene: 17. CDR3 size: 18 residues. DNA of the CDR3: TGTGCCAGCAGCCCGTCAGGCTTATGGGACAGGGGAGAGAATGAGCAGTTCTTC. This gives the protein CASSPSGLWDRGENEQFF.

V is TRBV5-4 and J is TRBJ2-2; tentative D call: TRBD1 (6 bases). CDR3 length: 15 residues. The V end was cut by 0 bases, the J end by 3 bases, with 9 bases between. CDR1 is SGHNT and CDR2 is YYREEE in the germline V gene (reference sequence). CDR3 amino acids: CASSLAAGDTGELFF. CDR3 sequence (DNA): TGTGCCAGCAGCTTGGCCGCAGGGGACACCGGGGAGCTGTTTTTT.

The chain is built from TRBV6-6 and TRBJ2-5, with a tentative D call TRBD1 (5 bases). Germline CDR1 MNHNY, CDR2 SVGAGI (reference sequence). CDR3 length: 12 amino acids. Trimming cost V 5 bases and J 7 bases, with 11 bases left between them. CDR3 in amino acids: CASSPDRGTQYF. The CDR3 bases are TGTGCCAGCAGTCCCGACAGAGGGACCCAGTACTTC.

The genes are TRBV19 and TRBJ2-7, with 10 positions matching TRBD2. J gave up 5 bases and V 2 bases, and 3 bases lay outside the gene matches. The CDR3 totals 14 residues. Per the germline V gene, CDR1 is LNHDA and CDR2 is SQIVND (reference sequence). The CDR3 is CASSILAGEDEQYF. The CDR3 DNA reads TGTGCCAGTAGTATACTAGCGGGAGAGGACGAGCAGTACTTC. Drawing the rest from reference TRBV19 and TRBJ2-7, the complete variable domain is DGGITQSPKYLFRKEGQNVTLSCEQNLNHDAMYWYRQDPGQGLRLIYYSQIVNDFQKGDIAEGYSVSREKKESFPLTVTSAQKNPTAFYLCASSILAGEDEQYFGPGTRLTVT.

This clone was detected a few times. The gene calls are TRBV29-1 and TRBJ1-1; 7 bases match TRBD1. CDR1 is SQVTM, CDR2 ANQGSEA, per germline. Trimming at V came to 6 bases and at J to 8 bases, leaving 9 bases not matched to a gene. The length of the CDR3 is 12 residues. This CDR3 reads CSVVQGSREAFF. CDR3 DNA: TGCAGCGTAGTACAGGGGTCTAGAGAAGCTTTCTTT.

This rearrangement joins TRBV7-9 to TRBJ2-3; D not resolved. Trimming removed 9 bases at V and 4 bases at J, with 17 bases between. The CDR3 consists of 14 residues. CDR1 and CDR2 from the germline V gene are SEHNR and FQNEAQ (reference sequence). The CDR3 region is CASNPPYRADTQYF. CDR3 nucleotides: TGTGCCAGTAACCCCCCGTACAGAGCAGATACGCAGTATTTT. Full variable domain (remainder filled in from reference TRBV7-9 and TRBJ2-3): DTGVSQNPRHKITKRGQNVTFRCDPISEHNRLYWYRQTLGQGPEFLTYFQNEAQLEKSRLLSDRFSAERPKGSFSTLEIQRTEQGDSAMYLCASNPPYRADTQYFGPGTRLTVL.